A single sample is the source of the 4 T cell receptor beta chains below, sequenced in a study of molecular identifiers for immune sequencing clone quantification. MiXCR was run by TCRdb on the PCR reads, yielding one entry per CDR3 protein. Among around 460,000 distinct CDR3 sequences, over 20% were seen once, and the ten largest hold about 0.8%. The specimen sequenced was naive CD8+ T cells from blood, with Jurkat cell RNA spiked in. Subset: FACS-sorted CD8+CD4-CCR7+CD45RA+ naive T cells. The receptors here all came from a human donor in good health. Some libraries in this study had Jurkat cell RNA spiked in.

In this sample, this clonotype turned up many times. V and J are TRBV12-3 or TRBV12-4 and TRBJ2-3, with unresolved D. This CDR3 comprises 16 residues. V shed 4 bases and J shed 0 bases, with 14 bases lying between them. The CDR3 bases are TGTGCCAGCAGTTCCAGTTACGGAGCTAGCACAGATACGCAGTATTTT. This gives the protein CASSSSYGASTDTQYF.

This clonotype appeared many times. The CDR3 is CSALTTGEGNQPQHF. The CDR3 DNA is TGCAGTGCTCTTACGACAGGGGAGGGCAATCAGCCCCAGCATTTT. The chain couples TRBV20-1 to TRBJ1-5, with 8 bases identical to TRBD1. The germline CDR1 and CDR2 sequences are DFQATT and SNEGSKA (reference sequence). V dropped 5 bases and J dropped 2; count of bases not matched to a gene: 8. This CDR3 is 15 amino acids long.

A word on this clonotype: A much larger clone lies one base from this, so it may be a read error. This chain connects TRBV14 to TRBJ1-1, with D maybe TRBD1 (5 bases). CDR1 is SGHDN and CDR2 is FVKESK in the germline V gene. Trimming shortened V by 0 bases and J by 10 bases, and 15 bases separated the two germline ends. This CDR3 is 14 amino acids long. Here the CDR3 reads CASSQDHGQIAAFF. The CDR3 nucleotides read TGTGCCAGCAGCCAAGACCACGGACAAATTGCAGCTTTCTTT.

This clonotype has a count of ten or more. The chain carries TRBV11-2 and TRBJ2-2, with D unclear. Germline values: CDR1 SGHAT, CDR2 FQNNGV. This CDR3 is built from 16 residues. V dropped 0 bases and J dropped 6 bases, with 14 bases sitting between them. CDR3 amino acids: CASSLELLLSAGELFF. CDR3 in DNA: TGTGCCAGCAGCTTAGAACTTCTCCTAAGCGCCGGGGAGCTGTTTTTT.